The source of this TCR beta chain is a study of T cells in tuberculosis. Trimming cost V 2 bases and J 7 bases; bases outside gene matches: 11. In germline, CDR1 is LNHDA, CDR2 SQIVND (reference sequence). This CDR3 is built from 15 residues. Here immunoSEQ multiplex PCR was the method, and the copy in TCRdb shows in-frame clones only, minus some. The sample shows over 30,000 clones, around 97% of them seen only once. This TCR came from a donor between 10 and 35 years old with latent tuberculosis or without tuberculosis infection. This chain connects TRBV19 to TRBJ2-7; TRBD1 matches 7 bases. Specimen: PBMCs. This CDR3 reads CASSIPGQPFLEQYF. Written as DNA, the CDR3 is TGTGCCAGTAGTATACCGGGACAGCCTTTCTTAGAGCAGTACTTC.